The 31 T cell receptor beta chains in this list originate from one sample, sequenced in a study of T cell changes during pregnancy in multiple sclerosis. Clones were sequenced by immunoSEQ multiplex PCR, and TCRdb holds only the in-frame ones, with some missing. The table shows 39,000 or so clones, with 85% to 95% occurring only once. The starting material was CD8+ T cells from peripheral blood mononuclear cells, obtained in the third trimester of pregnancy. All receptors derive from a female donor with multiple sclerosis, enrolled in a pregnancy study.

The chain links TRBV7-9 to TRBJ2-5, with a possible D match to TRBD1 (6 bases). Trimming removed 4 bases from V and 5 bases from J, with 20 bases in between. Per germline, CDR1 SEHNR and CDR2 FQNEAQ (reference sequence). The CDR3 extends over 16 amino acids. DNA for the CDR3: TGTGCCAGCAGCTCCACTACCGGGACATTAGGGGAGACCCAGTACTTC. Protein: CASSSTTGTLGETQYF.

The chain is built from TRBV11-2 and TRBJ2-7; 8 bases map to TRBD1. Germline CDR1 reads SGHAT; CDR2 reads FQNNGV. Trimming took 3 bases from V and 1 from J; bases not matched to a gene: 5. This CDR3 is built from 15 residues. In nucleotides, the CDR3 is TGTGCCAGCAGCTTTCAAGGACAGGGATCCTACGAGCAGTACTTC. Encoded protein: CASSFQGQGSYEQYF. The full variable domain, with the rest looked up from reference TRBV11-2 and TRBJ2-7, is EAGVAQSPRYKIIEKRQSVAFWCNPISGHATLYWYQQILGQGPKLLIQFQNNGVVDDSQLPKDRFSAERLKGVDSTLKIQPAKLEDSAVYLCASSFQGQGSYEQYFGPGTRLTVT.

The chain uses TRBV28 and TRBJ1-2, with TRBD1 matching 9 bases. Germline assignment: CDR1 MDHEN and CDR2 SYDVKM. J gave up 4 bases and V 6 bases, and 9 bases lay outside the gene matches. The CDR3 consists of 15 residues. In DNA form, the CDR3 reads TGTGCCAGCAGCCCCGGGACAGGGAGCTCCTATGGCTACACCTTC. Protein product: CASSPGTGSSYGYTF.

This chain uses TRBV5-6 with TRBJ2-3, with 9 positions matching TRBD1. J was trimmed by 3 bases and V by 0 bases; bases with no gene match: 8. This CDR3 is 17 amino acids long. Germline values: CDR1 SGHDT, CDR2 YYEEEE. CDR3 sequence (DNA): TGTGCCAGCAGCTTGGAGGGCTGGGACAGGGTAACAGATACGCAGTATTTT. This sequence encodes CASSLEGWDRVTDTQYF.

The chain joins TRBV6-5 to TRBJ1-1; TRBD1 matches at 8 bases. V shed 10 bases, J shed 2 bases, and the junction held 9 bases outside the gene matches. Germline lookup yields CDR1 MNHEY and CDR2 SVGAGI. CDR3 length: 14 amino acids. CDR3 DNA: TGTGCCACACGGACAGGGAACGGAAACACTGAAGCTTTCTTT. Protein: CATRTGNGNTEAFF.

J is TRBJ2-1 and V is TRBV11-3; possible D gene TRBD1, 6 bases. In germline, CDR1 is SGHNT, CDR2 YENEEA. CDR3 length: 15 amino acids. Trimming shortened V by 0 bases and J by 7 bases, and 13 bases separated the two germline ends. DNA of the CDR3: TGTGCCAGCAGCTTAGACCCGTGGGGGCGGAATGAGCAGTTCTTC. Translation: CASSLDPWGRNEQFF.

The chain is built from TRBV11-2 and TRBJ2-3; 11 bases are a match to TRBD1. The junction had 7 bases not matched to a gene; V was cut back by 3 bases and J by 5 bases. Germline values: CDR1 SGHAT, CDR2 FQNNGV. This CDR3 region has 16 residues. CDR3 amino acids: CASSFRDRGWEDTQYF. The DNA for the CDR3 is TGTGCCAGCAGCTTCCGGGACAGGGGGTGGGAAGATACGCAGTATTTT. The variable domain in full, with the rest retrieved from reference TRBV11-2 and TRBJ2-3, is EAGVAQSPRYKIIEKRQSVAFWCNPISGHATLYWYQQILGQGPKLLIQFQNNGVVDDSQLPKDRFSAERLKGVDSTLKIQPAKLEDSAVYLCASSFRDRGWEDTQYFGPGTRLTVL.

The rearrangement links TRBV28 to TRBJ1-1; 8 nucleotides align to TRBD1. The ends lost 6 bases at V and 6 bases at J; junction bases unmatched: 9. CDR3 length: 14 amino acids. CDR1 is MDHEN and CDR2 is SYDVKM in the germline V gene. DNA for the CDR3: TGTGCCAGCAGCATAACAGGGGGTAGCGCTGAAGCTTTCTTT. Its protein is CASSITGGSAEAFF.

This chain links TRBV5-6 with TRBJ2-7, with a possible D match to TRBD1 (5 bases). Looked up from germline, CDR1 is SGHDT and CDR2 is YYEEEE. This CDR3 region has 15 residues. Between the trimmed V and J ends, which lost 7 bases and 2 bases, there was a span of 19 bases. CDR3 in DNA: TGTGCCAGCTCAAAAGGGGTTCTGCGAACCTACGAGCAGTACTTC. This translates into CASSKGVLRTYEQYF.

The chain uses TRBV2 and TRBJ2-3; 8 bases align to TRBD2. The CDR3 runs to 15 residues. The germline V gene encodes CDR1 SNHLY and CDR2 FYNNEI. V shed 7 bases and J 3 bases; nucleotides not matched to a gene: 9. The CDR3, as DNA: TGTGCCAGCACTCGAAGCGGGAGTTCAACAGATACGCAGTATTTT. This translates into CASTRSGSSTDTQYF.

The count of this clone is one. The CDR3, as DNA: TGCGCCAGCAGCCAGACTTCAGGGGTGACTGAAGCTTTCTTT. Protein product: CASSQTSGVTEAFF. The chain recombines TRBV5-1 with TRBJ1-1; perhaps TRBD1 as D (6 bases). CDR3 length equals 14 residues. Between the trimmed V and J ends, which lost 4 bases and 5 bases, there was a span of 15 bases. Germline V gene data show CDR1 as SGHRS and CDR2 as YFSETQ. Based on the CDR3 plus reference TRBV5-1 and TRBJ1-1, the full variable domain is KAGVTQTPRYLIKTRGQQVTLSCSPISGHRSVSWYQQTPGQGLQFLFEYFSETQRNKGNFPGRFSGRQFSNSRSEMNVSTLELGDSALYLCASSQTSGVTEAFFGQGTRLTVV.

The J gene is TRBJ2-7, the V gene TRBV27; 9 positions agree with TRBD1. Germline CDR1 MNHEY, CDR2 SMNVEV (reference sequence). The V segment lost 6 bases and the J segment 7 bases; nucleotides outside the gene matches: 4. The CDR3 is 12 residues long. Written as DNA, the CDR3 is TGTGCCAGCAGGGGGGGGACAGGGGAGCAGTACTTC. This encodes CASRGGTGEQYF.

The chain carries TRBV13 and TRBJ2-1; D might be TRBD2 (5 bases). Germline V gives CDR1 PRHDT, CDR2 FYEKMQ (reference sequence). Trimming shortened V by 2 bases and J by 12 bases, and 8 bases separated the two germline ends. There are 11 residues in the CDR3. The CDR3 reads CASSLSGRQFF. The CDR3 DNA reads as TGTGCCAGCAGCTTAAGCGGACGGCAGTTCTTC.

The chain couples TRBV27 to TRBJ1-2; D call uncertain. The CDR3 has 15 amino acids. Germline-derived CDR1 and CDR2 are MNHEY and SMNVEV (reference sequence). Trimming took 6 bases from V and 8 from J, leaving 22 bases between them. The CDR3 is CASSRLTGHLAGYTF. CDR3 bases: TGTGCCAGCAGCCGACTGACCGGCCACTTAGCAGGCTACACCTTC.

V and J are TRBV29-1 and TRBJ2-7, with D tentatively TRBD1 (6 bases). Trimming took off 0 bases at V and 2 bases at J, with 8 bases between the two ends. Per the germline V gene, CDR1 is SQVTM and CDR2 is ANQGSEA. The CDR3 covers 13 residues. This CDR3 reads CSVEEDRPYEQYF. The CDR3, as DNA: TGCAGCGTTGAAGAGGACAGACCCTACGAGCAGTACTTC.

CDR3 sequence: CASSLVGSMNTEAFF. In DNA, the CDR3 is TGTGCCAGCAGCTTAGTGGGCAGCATGAACACTGAAGCTTTCTTT. The chain joins TRBV7-6 to TRBJ1-1, with D unresolved. The CDR3 loop spans 15 amino acids. The germline V and J ends were trimmed by 1 base and 0 bases, with 9 bases remaining between them. Germline V gene data show CDR1 as SGHVS and CDR2 as FNYEAQ.

The gene calls are TRBV29-1 and TRBJ1-2; TRBD1 matches at 9 bases. This CDR3 has 17 residues. From germline, CDR1 is SQVTM and CDR2 ANQGSEA. V gave up 6 bases and J gave up 5 bases; unmatched junction bases: 19. CDR3 DNA sequence: TGCAGCGTCGACAGGGGGACCGAACTTGCCGACTTATATGGCTACACCTTC. The encoded protein is CSVDRGTELADLYGYTF.

The chain uses TRBV7-6 and TRBJ2-2; 8 bases are shared with TRBD1. The CDR3 is 15 amino acids. V lost 1 base, J lost 7 bases, and 5 bases stayed unmatched. The germline CDR1 and CDR2 sequences are SGHVS and FNYEAQ. In nucleotides, the CDR3 is TGTGCCAGCAGCTTAGATACAGGGGGATACGGGGAGCTGTTTTTT. It specifies CASSLDTGGYGELFF.

The chain's CDR3 is CASSLAGILTYEQYF. The CDR3 nucleotides are TGTGCCAGCAGTTTAGCGGGAATTTTAACCTACGAGCAGTACTTC. The chain carries TRBV28 and TRBJ2-7; perhaps TRBD2 as D (6 bases). The CDR3 extends over 15 amino acids. Trimming cost V 2 bases and J 2 bases, with 13 bases left between them. Germline CDR1 reads MDHEN; CDR2 reads SYDVKM.

Only a few counts were recorded for this clone. The chain is built from TRBV10-1 and TRBJ2-7, with D possibly TRBD2 on 6 matching bases. The V end was cut by 7 bases, the J end by 2 bases, with 21 bases between. CDR1 is WNHNN, CDR2 SYGVQD, per germline (reference sequence). The CDR3 covers 16 residues. CDR3 sequence reads: CASMSPRAGPPYEQYF. CDR3 nucleotides: TGCGCCAGCATGAGCCCGCGGGCGGGGCCGCCCTACGAGCAGTACTTC.

This chain connects TRBV5-6 to TRBJ2-1; TRBD2 matches 8 bases. Per the germline V gene, CDR1 is SGHDT and CDR2 is YYEEEE. The V and J ends lost 0 bases and 8 bases, in that order; junction bases with no gene match: 4. The CDR3 totals 14 residues. The CDR3 nucleotides are TGTGCCAGCAGCTTGGTTGTAGCGGGATATGAGCAGTTCTTC. It specifies CASSLVVAGYEQFF.

This sequence joins TRBV5-8 and TRBJ1-5; D uncertain. Looked up from germline, CDR1 is SGHTS and CDR2 is YDEGEE. Trimming left V 0 bases short and J 3 bases short, with 13 bases between. CDR3 length: 16 residues. The CDR3 here is CASSLGFRRDNQPQHF. The CDR3 nucleotides read TGTGCCAGCAGCTTGGGCTTTAGACGGGACAATCAGCCCCAGCATTTT.

The chain's CDR3 is CSVEAWDRGYNEQFF. In DNA, the CDR3 is TGCAGCGTTGAAGCCTGGGACAGGGGTTACAATGAGCAGTTCTTC. The rearrangement uses TRBV29-1 and TRBJ2-1; 10 bases are shared with TRBD1. J gave up 4 bases and V 1 base, and 4 bases lay outside the gene matches. CDR1 is SQVTM, CDR2 ANQGSEA, per germline. CDR3 length: 15 amino acids.

The genes are TRBV28 and TRBJ1-2; perhaps TRBD1 as D (5 bases). V was trimmed by 3 bases and J by 4 bases, leaving 18 bases between them. In germline, CDR1 is MDHEN, CDR2 SYDVKM. The CDR3 has 16 residues. The CDR3 sequence is CASSFSGQGGLYGYTF. The CDR3 DNA reads TGTGCCAGCAGTTTCTCTGGGCAGGGAGGCCTCTATGGCTACACCTTC.

The chain couples TRBV29-1 to TRBJ2-7, with 7 bases that match TRBD1. The CDR3 runs 14 residues. Trimming cost V 6 bases and J 3 bases; bases outside gene matches: 11. Germline V gene data show CDR1 as SQVTM and CDR2 as ANQGSEA. The CDR3 is CSVESSGTVYEQYF. The CDR3 DNA reads as TGCAGCGTGGAAAGTTCCGGGACAGTCTACGAGCAGTACTTC.

The chain employs TRBV28 and TRBJ1-1, with 9 nucleotides matching TRBD1. Germline CDR1 is MDHEN and CDR2 is SYDVKM. After removal of 6 bases from V and 11 bases from J, the junction contained 19 bases not matched to a gene. The CDR3 is made up of 16 amino acids. The CDR3 is CASRARPGTGIQRAFF. DNA of the CDR3: TGTGCCAGCAGAGCCCGCCCGGGGACAGGGATACAAAGGGCTTTCTTT.

The chain combines TRBV6-1 with TRBJ2-7, with D possibly matching TRBD1 (6 bases). The CDR3 is 13 amino acids. Germline CDR1 and CDR2: MNHNS and SASEGT. Trimming left V 1 base short and J 2 bases short, with 6 bases between. CDR3 in amino acids: CASSEGTAYEQYF. The CDR3 nucleotides are TGTGCCAGCAGTGAAGGGACAGCCTACGAGCAGTACTTC.

The chain combines TRBV6-5 with TRBJ2-2; 7 bases match TRBD2. Germline CDR1 MNHEY, CDR2 SVGAGI. The length of the CDR3 is 15 residues. Losses at the gene ends were 2 bases for V and 6 bases for J; bases not matched to a gene: 6. CDR3 bases: TGTGCCAGCAGTTACCAAGGACTAGGGGCCGGGGAGCTGTTTTTT. It yields the protein CASSYQGLGAGELFF.

J is TRBJ2-3 and V is TRBV9; 13 nucleotides align to TRBD2. The ends lost 4 bases at V and 2 bases at J; junction bases unmatched: 7. Per the germline V gene, CDR1 is SGDLS and CDR2 is YYNGEE. The CDR3 length is 17 residues. This chain's CDR3 is CASSPGTSGTFTDTQYF. Here the CDR3 DNA reads TGTGCCAGCAGCCCGGGGACTAGCGGGACTTTCACAGATACGCAGTATTTT.

The chain recombines TRBV5-6 with TRBJ1-3, with a possible D match to TRBD1 (5 bases). The ends were cut back, 1 base at V and 7 bases at J, with 12 bases in the middle. Germline values: CDR1 SGHDT, CDR2 YYEEEE. The CDR3 has 14 amino acids. The CDR3 protein is CASSLWGSQNTIYF. The CDR3 coding sequence is TGTGCCAGCAGCTTGTGGGGCAGCCAGAACACCATATATTTT.

The rearrangement links TRBV7-9 to TRBJ2-7; 9 bases line up with TRBD1. Per germline, CDR1 SEHNR and CDR2 FQNEAQ (reference sequence). Losses at the gene ends were 4 bases for V and 0 bases for J; bases not matched to a gene: 4. This CDR3 is built from 15 residues. CDR3 amino acids: CASSSGTGISYEQYF. CDR3 DNA: TGTGCCAGCAGCTCCGGGACAGGGATCTCCTACGAGCAGTACTTC.